This entry lists 21 T cell receptor beta chains sequenced from one sample in a study of PD-L1 blockade in urothelial cancer. The time point: peripheral blood 6 weeks after treatment start. Only in-frame clones appear in the TCRdb table, and some are missing; sequencing was by immunoSEQ multiplex PCR. There are about 43,000 clones in the sample; 83% occur only once, and approximately 15% lies in the top ten. The sample in question was PBMCs, obtained around atezolizumab (anti-PD-L1) treatment. The receptor source for this set is a man aged 55 to 70 with urothelial cancer.

V and J are TRBV2 and TRBJ1-4; tentative D call: TRBD1 (6 bases). V lost 7 bases, J lost 3 bases, and 15 bases lay in between. CDR3 length equals 15 residues. Germline-derived CDR1 and CDR2 are SNHLY and FYNNEI. CDR3 in amino acids: CASNLLSGANEKLFF. CDR3 bases: TGTGCCAGCAACCTCTTATCAGGGGCTAATGAAAAACTGTTTTTT.

The rearrangement joins TRBV28 to TRBJ2-7; no reliable D call. There are 15 residues in the CDR3. Per germline, CDR1 MDHEN and CDR2 SYDVKM. Trimming took 2 bases from V and 1 from J, leaving 12 bases between them. The CDR3 DNA is TGTGCCAGCAGTTTAGGTAACCCGGGTTCCTACGAGCAGTACTTC. Amino acid sequence: CASSLGNPGSYEQYF.

This rearrangement joins TRBV10-3 to TRBJ2-5; 8 bases match TRBD2. There are 15 residues in the CDR3. Germline V CDR1 and CDR2: ENHRY, SYGVKD. V lost 9 bases and J lost 3; bases outside the gene matches: 12. The CDR3 DNA sequence: TGTGCCATAGGGCGTATAGGCGGGGGGAAAGAGACCCAGTACTTC. Translated: CAIGRIGGGKETQYF.

CDR3 DNA: TGCGCCAGCAGCAGCCTAGAGGGTTCCGATGAGCAGTTCTTC. Amino acid sequence: CASSSLEGSDEQFF. The chain employs TRBV5-1 and TRBJ2-1; TRBD2 might be the D (5 bases). The CDR3 covers 14 residues. V lost 4 bases, J lost 8 bases, and 16 bases lay in between. Germline loops: CDR1 SGHRS, CDR2 YFSETQ.

V gene TRBV2 combines with J gene TRBJ1-6, with 11 bases aligning to TRBD1. Germline V lookup: CDR1 SNHLY, CDR2 FYNNEI. The CDR3 is 16 amino acids. V was clipped by 4 bases and J by 7 bases; unmatched bases: 6. CDR3 coding DNA: TGTGCCAGCAGTGCCGGGACAGGGGGAGGAAATTCACCCCTCCACTTT. It is translated as CASSAGTGGGNSPLHF.

The count of this clone is one. The chain uses TRBV28 and TRBJ1-6; the match to TRBD1 covers 8 bases. The V segment lost 3 bases and the J segment 12 bases; nucleotides outside the gene matches: 4. The germline CDR1 and CDR2 sequences are MDHEN and SYDVKM. This CDR3 spans 13 amino acids. CDR3 DNA sequence: TGTGCCAGCAGTTTTGACAGGGGTGAACCCCTCCACTTT. Its translation is CASSFDRGEPLHF.

In its sample, this clone was seen once. J is TRBJ2-3 and V is TRBV28, with D possibly matching TRBD1 (7 bases). With 7 bases removed from V and 3 bases from J, the gap between germline ends came to 17 bases. The germline gives CDR1 MDHEN, CDR2 SYDVKM. The CDR3 is made up of 15 amino acids. CDR3 bases: TGTGCCAGCATAATGGAGGGGGCCGGGACAGATACGCAGTATTTT. Encoded protein: CASIMEGAGTDTQYF.

The chain employs TRBV7-9 and TRBJ2-1; 11 nucleotides line up with TRBD2. Germline-derived CDR1 and CDR2 are SEHNR and FQNEAQ (reference sequence). Germline trimming cut 7 bases from V and 8 bases from J; bases unmatched to any gene: 13. CDR3 size: 16 residues. CDR3 amino acids: CASTPTSGGSEYEQFF. In DNA, the CDR3 is TGTGCCAGCACTCCAACTAGCGGGGGCTCCGAGTATGAGCAGTTCTTC.

In this sample, this clone turned up once. This sequence joins TRBV29-1 and TRBJ2-5; 9 nucleotides align to TRBD2. With 7 bases clipped from V and 3 bases from J, the junction kept 12 bases outside the gene matches. The CDR3 is 15 amino acids. In germline, CDR1 is SQVTM, CDR2 ANQGSEA. CDR3 protein: CSAVPSSGTEETQYF. The CDR3 region has the DNA TGCAGCGCCGTTCCCTCTAGCGGGACGGAAGAGACCCAGTACTTC.

V and J are TRBV28 and TRBJ2-7; D is uncertain. The germline CDR1 and CDR2 sequences are MDHEN and SYDVKM. The ends were cut back, 6 bases at V and 4 bases at J, with 19 bases in the middle. This CDR3 spans 15 amino acids. The CDR3 DNA is TGTGCCAGCAGCTCCAGTGGTGCGGAAAGATACGAGCAGTACTTC. Its protein product is CASSSSGAERYEQYF.

This clone showed up just once. This chain links TRBV9 with TRBJ1-4; D is possibly TRBD1 (5 bases). Germline lookup yields CDR1 SGDLS and CDR2 YYNGEE. The ends were cut back, 0 bases at V and 3 bases at J, with 12 bases in the middle. The CDR3 loop spans 16 amino acids. The CDR3 coding sequence is TGTGCCAGCAGCGTAGCCCCACAGGAACCTAATGAAAAACTGTTTTTT. Residues: CASSVAPQEPNEKLFF.

The chain carries TRBV9 and TRBJ1-2, with 9 bases identical to TRBD1. CDR1 is SGDLS, CDR2 YYNGEE, per germline. The CDR3 sequence is 15 residues long. J was trimmed by 4 bases and V by 3 bases; bases with no gene match: 7. CDR3 sequence reads: CASSGWTGASYGYTF. In nucleotides, the CDR3 is TGTGCCAGCAGCGGATGGACAGGGGCCAGCTATGGCTACACCTTC. The full variable domain, with the rest looked up from reference TRBV9 and TRBJ1-2, is DSGVTQTPKHLITATGQRVTLRCSPRSGDLSVYWYQQSLDQGLQFLIQYYNGEERAKGNILERFSAQQFPDLHSELNLSSLELGDSALYFCASSGWTGASYGYTFGSGTRLTVV.

The chain couples TRBV7-2 to TRBJ2-3; TRBD2 is a possible D gene (6 bases). This CDR3 contains 15 residues. The V end lost 3 bases, the J end lost 2 bases, and 12 bases lay between the germline ends. Germline V gives CDR1 SGHTA, CDR2 FQGNSA. The CDR3, as DNA: TGTGCCAGCAGCTTCCCCGGCGGGGACACAGATACGCAGTATTTT. This gives the protein CASSFPGGDTDTQYF.

The chain links TRBV6-6 to TRBJ1-3; no definite D call. V gave up 6 bases and J gave up 3 bases, with 3 bases separating them. Per the germline V gene, CDR1 is MNHNY and CDR2 is SVGAGI (reference sequence). The CDR3 covers 11 residues. The CDR3 sequence: CASSHGNTIYF. The CDR3 DNA reads as TGTGCCAGCAGCCATGGAAACACCATATATTTT.

V gene TRBV5-1 combines with J gene TRBJ1-1; a weak D match, TRBD1 (6 bases). The V end was cut by 4 bases, the J end by 1 base, with 11 bases between. This CDR3 region has 14 residues. The germline V gene encodes CDR1 SGHRS and CDR2 YFSETQ. CDR3 amino acids: CASSTGQPNTEAFF. The CDR3 DNA reads as TGCGCCAGCAGCACTGGACAGCCGAACACTGAAGCTTTCTTT.

CDR3 region: CASSLPSGPSSYEQYF. The CDR3, as DNA: TGTGCCAGCAGCTTACCTTCAGGGCCGAGCTCCTACGAGCAGTACTTC. The gene calls are TRBV5-4 and TRBJ2-7; a possible D gene is TRBD1 (5 bases). The germline V gene encodes CDR1 SGHNT and CDR2 YYREEE (reference sequence). There are 16 residues in the CDR3. V was pared by 2 bases and J by 0 bases, with 15 bases between.

In this sample, this clone turned up once. The genes are TRBV30 and TRBJ1-2; D gene unclear. With 3 bases removed from V and 6 bases from J, the gap between germline ends came to 17 bases. The CDR3 length is 14 residues. CDR1 is GTSNPN, CDR2 SVGIG, per germline (reference sequence). The CDR3 region is CAWRISQAQHGYTF. CDR3 nucleotides: TGTGCCTGGAGAATCAGCCAAGCGCAGCATGGCTACACCTTC.

This chain connects TRBV4-1 to TRBJ2-3; maybe TRBD2 (6 bases). The CDR3 has 16 amino acids. Per germline, CDR1 MGHRA and CDR2 YSYEKL. Trimming left V 2 bases short and J 0 bases short, with 12 bases between. The CDR3 bases are TGCGCCAGCAGCCAACTGGACTATACTAGCACAGATACGCAGTATTTT. Translation: CASSQLDYTSTDTQYF.

V and J are TRBV30 and TRBJ2-7; 10 bases are shared with TRBD1. Trimming at V came to 2 bases and at J to 3 bases, leaving 7 bases not matched to a gene. CDR1 is GTSNPN, CDR2 SVGIG, per germline (reference sequence). CDR3 length: 15 amino acids. The CDR3 region is CAWSKGQGGGYEQYF. The CDR3 nucleotides are TGTGCCTGGAGTAAAGGACAGGGGGGGGGCTACGAGCAGTACTTC.

The rearrangement links TRBV28 to TRBJ2-7; TRBD1 matches 7 bases. Germline-derived CDR1 and CDR2 are MDHEN and SYDVKM. After removal of 3 bases from V and 7 bases from J, the junction contained 9 bases not matched to a gene. CDR3 length: 14 amino acids. CDR3 DNA: TGTGCCAGCAGTTTTCGAGACAGGGTGAAAGAGCAGTACTTC. Amino acids: CASSFRDRVKEQYF.

The CDR3 spells CASSPPTSGSWETQYF. Written as DNA, the CDR3 is TGTGCCAGCTCACCCCCGACTAGCGGGTCTTGGGAGACCCAGTACTTC. The chain has TRBV18 and TRBJ2-5; the match to TRBD2 covers 10 bases. The CDR3 length is 16 residues. The germline CDR1 and CDR2 sequences are KGHSH and LQKENI. J was trimmed by 5 bases and V by 3 bases; bases with no gene match: 9.